The 4 T cell receptor beta chains below come from one sample, sequenced in a study of T cells after yellow fever vaccination. One entry per CDR3 protein, called by TCRdb with MiXCR from the 5' RACE reads. The sample includes under 550,000 distinct CDR3 sequences, 20% to 25% of them seen just once. The material was PBMCs, obtained roughly 23 days after the first yellow fever vaccination. The receptor set was obtained from a man aged 18 to 29 who received the YFV17D yellow fever vaccine.

This clonotype was counted a few times. This chain joins TRBV18 and TRBJ1-2, with 8 positions matching TRBD1. The length of the CDR3 is 18 residues. V gave up 3 bases and J gave up 4 bases; unmatched junction bases: 16. Germline loops: CDR1 KGHSH, CDR2 LQKENI. The CDR3 loop reads CASSPVQGVRIEAYGYTF. Written as DNA, the CDR3 is TGTGCCAGCTCACCGGTACAGGGGGTTCGGATCGAGGCCTATGGCTACACCTTC.

The genes are TRBV2 and TRBJ2-3; possibly TRBD2 for D (6 bases). Per the germline V gene, CDR1 is SNHLY and CDR2 is FYNNEI. The CDR3 consists of 14 residues. The V end was cut by 6 bases, the J end by 2 bases, with 12 bases between. CDR3 region: CASRAGRTTDTQYF. Here the CDR3 DNA reads TGTGCCAGCAGGGCGGGACGGACCACAGATACGCAGTATTTT.

This clonotype was found a few times. The rearrangement links TRBV6-2 or TRBV6-3 to TRBJ2-2; TRBD1 might be the D (5 bases). Germline V gives CDR1 MNHEY, CDR2 SVGEGT. The CDR3 is 13 residues long. V lost 7 bases and J 4 bases, leaving 10 bases between the germline ends. As DNA, the CDR3 is TGTGCCAGCATGGGCAGGGTCACCGGGGAGCTGTTTTTT. Translated, it gives CASMGRVTGELFF.

This chain joins TRBV25-1 and TRBJ2-1; no clear D gene. CDR1 is MGHDK and CDR2 is SYGVNS in the germline V gene. With 4 bases removed from V and 0 bases from J, the gap between germline ends came to 16 bases. This CDR3 comprises 17 residues. In DNA, the CDR3 is TGTGCCAGCAGTGCGCCCGATTTCCTCAGCTCCTACAATGAGCAGTTCTTC. It specifies CASSAPDFLSSYNEQFF. Drawing the rest from reference TRBV25-1 and TRBJ2-1, the complete variable domain is EADIYQTPRYLVIGTGKKITLECSQTMGHDKMYWYQQDPGMELHLIHYSYGVNSTEKGDLSSESTVSRIRTEHFPLTLESARPSHTSQYLCASSAPDFLSSYNEQFFGPGTRLTVL.